This T cell receptor beta chain was identified during a study of tumor and adjacent non-tumor tissue in lung cancer. At the level of the study: Histology: under 15 adenocarcinoma, a couple of squamous cell carcinoma, 1 small cell lung cancer. Patients were aged roughly 30 to 76, some 10 men and about five women, stage I to III.

The template was RNA from unsorted bulk tissue. General observations from the study: Shorter survival was associated with higher TCR diversity in tumors.

Remarks on this clonotype: Its antigen is not identified.

A modified ARM-PCR protocol with three rounds of nested PCR amplified TCRbeta. From the multiplex PCR reads, TCRdb called clonotypes with MiXCR, one entry per CDR3 protein. In the table there are 81,000 or so distinct CDR3 sequences, around 85% of which are singletons. The TCR sequence derives from a woman aged 50 to 60 with non-small cell lung cancer. The specimen sequenced was lung tumor tissue.

CDR3 loop: CATSDLQGTHLEELFF. The CDR3 coding sequence is TGTGCCACCAGTGATTTGCAGGGGACTCACCTCGAGGAGCTGTTTTTT. V gene TRBV24-1 combines with J gene TRBJ2-2; the D call may be TRBD1 or TRBD2 (6 bases each). Germline V lookup: CDR1 KGHDR, CDR2 SFDVKD. With 0 bases removed from V and 10 bases from J, the gap between germline ends came to 17 bases. This CDR3 contains 16 residues.